This is a list of T cell receptor beta chains from one sample in a study of T cells in Graves' hyperthyroidism and ophthalmopathy. TCRdb re-called the multiplex PCR reads through MiXCR, storing one row per CDR3 protein. In the table there are a few hundred thousand distinct CDR3 sequences, around 15% of which are singletons. The sample comprised blood. Source of these receptors: a woman between 18 and 29 years old with Graves' hyperthyroidism. Both conserved end residues are part of each CDR3. D genes are given only for firm matches. The listing skips clone size in some rows; elsewhere it reads once, few, many or a size class.

cdr3_nt | cdr3_aa | v_call | d_call | j_call | clone_size
TGTGCCATCAGTGAGCAAGCGGATAACACAGATACGCAGTATTTT | CAISEQADNTDTQYF | TRBV10-3 | - | TRBJ2-3 | many
TGTGCCATCTCCACCTCGAGTAGCGGGAGGATTTACAATGAGCAGTTCTTC | CAISTSSSGRIYNEQFF | TRBV2 | TRBD2 | TRBJ2-1 | many
TGCGCCAGCAGCTTCAGGGCTTCTGACACTGAAGCTTTCTTT | CASSFRASDTEAFF | TRBV5-1 | - | TRBJ1-1 | few
TGTGCCACCAGTGCGGCGCTGAGCTCTGGGGCCAACGTCCTGACTTTC | CATSAALSSGANVLTF | TRBV24-1 | - | TRBJ2-6 | few
TGTGCCAGCTCTATTGAAGGTCTAGCAGCCTGGGACTACGAGCAGTACTTC | CASSIEGLAAWDYEQYF | TRBV18 | - | TRBJ2-7 | few
TGTGCCAGCAGCCAAGAAGGAGGACTGTTTTTT | CASSQEGGLFF | TRBV3-1 | - | TRBJ1-4 | few
TGCAGTGCTGACCCTCAGAGCACAGATACGCAGTATTTT | CSADPQSTDTQYF | TRBV20-1 | - | TRBJ2-3 | many
TGTGCCAGCAGTTTAGGGGGGTATCGCAATCAGCCCCAGCATTTT | CASSLGGYRNQPQHF | TRBV12-3/TRBV12-4 | - | TRBJ1-5 | many
TGTGCCACCAGTGAGTCCCGGGACGCAGACACCGGGGAGCTGTTTTTT | CATSESRDADTGELFF | TRBV24-1 | - | TRBJ2-2 | many
TGTGCCACCAGTCCCCTGGGAGGGAGGGGCACAGATACGCAGTATTTT | CATSPLGGRGTDTQYF | TRBV24-1 | TRBD2 | TRBJ2-3 | many
TGTGCCAGCAGTTTGCAAGGCCCAGATACGCAGTATTTT | CASSLQGPDTQYF | TRBV12-3/TRBV12-4 | - | TRBJ2-3 | few
TGTGCCAGCACTCAAGTCCCTAGCGGGAGGCGAAGTGAGCAGTTCTTC | CASTQVPSGRRSEQFF | TRBV12-3/TRBV12-4 | TRBD2 | TRBJ2-1 | many
TGTGCCAGCAGTTTTCAGGGATTGGAGCAGTACTTC | CASSFQGLEQYF | TRBV12-3/TRBV12-4 | - | TRBJ2-7 | many
TGTGCCAGCAGCTTAGGAGGGTCGGGTCGAAGCATTCAGTACTTC | CASSLGGSGRSIQYF | TRBV7-9 | - | TRBJ2-4 | few
TGTGCCAGCAGTCCTTCATACAGGAGAAACACTGAAGCTTTCTTT | CASSPSYRRNTEAFF | TRBV25-1 | - | TRBJ1-1 | many
TGCAGTGCTAGAGATTGGAGGGAGGGGGGGACAGATACGCAGTATTTT | CSARDWREGGTDTQYF | TRBV20-1 | - | TRBJ2-3 | few
TGTGCCAGCAGCCGGGGCGGGAGGCTAACCGGGGAGCTGTTTTTT | CASSRGGRLTGELFF | TRBV3-1 | TRBD2 | TRBJ2-2 | many
TGTGCCAGCAGTTTTGGGTACGAGATCTTCCAATCAGTAGAGACCCAGTACTTC | CASSFGYEIFQSVETQYF | TRBV12-3/TRBV12-4 | - | TRBJ2-5 | many
TGTGCCAGCAGTTTGTCAGGGGGCCTAAAAGCTAACTATGGCTACACCTTC | CASSLSGGLKANYGYTF | TRBV28 | TRBD1 | TRBJ1-2 | many
TGCGCCAGCAGCTTGGTCCAGGGGAATCCACCCCTCCACTTT | CASSLVQGNPPLHF | TRBV5-1 | - | TRBJ1-6 | few
TGTGCCAGCAGCTTAGTACGCCCAGGGCGGAGGGACTATGGCTACACCTTC | CASSLVRPGRRDYGYTF | TRBV7-9 | - | TRBJ1-2 | few
TGTGCCGCCGGGGGTTTAGGGTCTGGAAACACCATATATTTT | CAAGGLGSGNTIYF | TRBV6-1 | - | TRBJ1-3 | few
TGTGCCAGCAGCTTAGACCCGGGACGACGACAAGAGACCCAGTACTTC | CASSLDPGRRQETQYF | TRBV11-2 | - | TRBJ2-5 | many
TGCAGTGCTAGTCCCGGGACAGGGGGTAATGAGCAGTTCTTC | CSASPGTGGNEQFF | TRBV20-1 | TRBD1 | TRBJ2-1 | many
TGTGCCGGCTACCCGGACAATGAGCAGTTCTTC | CAGYPDNEQFF | TRBV2 | - | TRBJ2-1 | -
TGTGCCAGCAGCTTGGAGCACACCGGGGAGCTGTTTTTT | CASSLEHTGELFF | TRBV5-4 | - | TRBJ2-2 | many
TGCGCCAGCAGCGCGGAGCGGGTGCGCTCCGAGCAGTACTTC | CASSAERVRSEQYF | TRBV5-1 | - | TRBJ2-7 | many
TGTGCCAGCAAAGGCAGGGGAGGGTATAGCAATCAGCCCCAGCATTTT | CASKGRGGYSNQPQHF | TRBV27 | - | TRBJ1-5 | many